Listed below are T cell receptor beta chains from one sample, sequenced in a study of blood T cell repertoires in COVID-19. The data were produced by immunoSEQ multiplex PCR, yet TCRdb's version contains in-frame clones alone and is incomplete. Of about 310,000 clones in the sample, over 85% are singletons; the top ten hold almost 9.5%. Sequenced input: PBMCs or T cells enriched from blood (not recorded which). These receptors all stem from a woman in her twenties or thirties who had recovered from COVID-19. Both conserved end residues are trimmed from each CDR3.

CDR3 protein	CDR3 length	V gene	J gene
ASSESGQGLDYGYT	14	TRBV10-2	TRBJ1-2
ASSAGRREPYNSPLH	15	TRBV6-1	TRBJ1-6
ASSLGTPGYT	10	TRBV14	TRBJ1-2
ASSGTVNPDQPQH	13	TRBV2	TRBJ1-5
ASHRAAGLTEAF	12	TRBV11-2	TRBJ1-1
ASSSQAGPQKLF	12	TRBV5-6	TRBJ1-4
ASSLGGEPMNTEAF	14	TRBV28	TRBJ1-1
ASSLAPGGGNYGYT	14	TRBV7-2	TRBJ1-2
AWGSPYYGYT	10	TRBV30	TRBJ1-2
ASSVRGNQPQH	11	TRBV9	TRBJ1-5
ASSDSDRATEAF	12	TRBV6-4	TRBJ1-1